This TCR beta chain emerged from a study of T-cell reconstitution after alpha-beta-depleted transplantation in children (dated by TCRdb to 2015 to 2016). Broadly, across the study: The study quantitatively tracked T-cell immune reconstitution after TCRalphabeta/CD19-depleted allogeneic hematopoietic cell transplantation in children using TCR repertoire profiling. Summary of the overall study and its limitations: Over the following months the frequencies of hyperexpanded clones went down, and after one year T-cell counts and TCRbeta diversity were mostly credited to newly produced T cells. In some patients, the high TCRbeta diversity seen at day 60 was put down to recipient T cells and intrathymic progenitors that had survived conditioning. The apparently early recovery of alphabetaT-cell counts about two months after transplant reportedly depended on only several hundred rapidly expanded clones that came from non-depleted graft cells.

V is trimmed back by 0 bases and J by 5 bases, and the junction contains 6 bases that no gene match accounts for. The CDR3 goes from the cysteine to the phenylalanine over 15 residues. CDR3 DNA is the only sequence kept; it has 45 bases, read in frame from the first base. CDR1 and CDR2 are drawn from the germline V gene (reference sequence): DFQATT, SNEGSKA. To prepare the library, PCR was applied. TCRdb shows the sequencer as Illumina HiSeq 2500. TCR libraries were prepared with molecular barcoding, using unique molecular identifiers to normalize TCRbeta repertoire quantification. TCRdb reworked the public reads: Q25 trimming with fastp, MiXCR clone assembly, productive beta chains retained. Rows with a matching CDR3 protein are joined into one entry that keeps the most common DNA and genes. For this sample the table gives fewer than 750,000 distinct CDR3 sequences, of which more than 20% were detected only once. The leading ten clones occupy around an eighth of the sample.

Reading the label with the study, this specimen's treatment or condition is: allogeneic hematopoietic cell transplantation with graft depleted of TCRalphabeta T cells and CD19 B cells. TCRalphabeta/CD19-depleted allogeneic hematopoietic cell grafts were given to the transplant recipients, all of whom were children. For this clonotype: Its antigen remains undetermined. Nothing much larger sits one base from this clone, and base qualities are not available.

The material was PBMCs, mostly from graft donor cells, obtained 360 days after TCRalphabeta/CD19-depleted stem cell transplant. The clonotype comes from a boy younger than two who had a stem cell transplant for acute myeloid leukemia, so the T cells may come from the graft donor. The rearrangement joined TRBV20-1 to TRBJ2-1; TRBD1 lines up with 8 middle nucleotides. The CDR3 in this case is CSARDLWTGHNEQFF. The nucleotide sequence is TGCAGTGCTAGAGATCTGTGGACAGGGCACAATGAGCAGTTCTTC.